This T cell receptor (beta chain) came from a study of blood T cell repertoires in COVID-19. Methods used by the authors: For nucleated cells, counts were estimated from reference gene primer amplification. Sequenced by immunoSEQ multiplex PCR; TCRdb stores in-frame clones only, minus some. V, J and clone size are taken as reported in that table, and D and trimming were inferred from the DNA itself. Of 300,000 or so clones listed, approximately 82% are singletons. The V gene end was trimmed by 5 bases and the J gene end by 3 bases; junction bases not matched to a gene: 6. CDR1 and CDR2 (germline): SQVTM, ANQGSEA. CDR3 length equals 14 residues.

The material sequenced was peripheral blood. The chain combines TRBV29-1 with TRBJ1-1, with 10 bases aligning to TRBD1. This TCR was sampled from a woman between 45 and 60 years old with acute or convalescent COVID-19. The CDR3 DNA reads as TGCAGCGTTACCTGGGGGACAGGGGACACTGAAGCTTTCTTT. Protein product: CSVTWGTGDTEAFF. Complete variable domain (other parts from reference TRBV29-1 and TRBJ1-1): SAVISQKPSRDICQRGTSLTIQCQVDSQVTMMFWYRQQPGQSLTLIATANQGSEATYESGFVIDKFPISRPNLTFSTLTVSNMSPEDSSIYLCSVTWGTGDTEAFFGQGTRLTVV.